This T cell receptor (beta chain) was profiled in a study of blood T cell repertoires in COVID-19. Study-level background: The samples span acute and convalescent COVID-19 from the United States, Italy and Spain. In each case, the material was cDNA or gDNA derived from T cells, B-cell-depleted T cells, or PBMCs.

Trimming removed 6 bases from V and 5 bases from J, with 11 bases in between. The CDR3 is 14 amino acids. CDR1 is MNHEY, CDR2 SVGAGI, per germline. Clones were sequenced by immunoSEQ multiplex PCR, and TCRdb holds only the in-frame ones, with some missing. The sample includes about 170,000 clones, 86% of them seen just once. The TCR originated in a man between 45 and 60 years old with active or convalescent COVID-19. This chain connects TRBV6-5 to TRBJ1-6; TRBD1 is a possible D gene (6 bases). The material sequenced was peripheral blood. DNA of the CDR3: TGTGCCAGCAGGAGACAGGCAGATAATTCACCCCTCCACTTT. Amino acid sequence: CASRRQADNSPLHF.